This TCR beta chain appears in the sequencing data of a study of control samples from healthy donors and cancer patients. This clone has just one count. Assay: immunoSEQ multiplex PCR; the TCRdb copy retains only in-frame clones and omits some. The top ten clones hold more than 5% of a sample with 75,000 to 95,000 clones, 70% to 90% of them seen once. Looked up from germline, CDR1 is LGHDT and CDR2 is YNNKEL (reference sequence). There are 12 residues in the CDR3. Trimming removed 4 bases at V and 14 bases at J, with 16 bases between. Sequenced sample: blood. The clonotype originates from a woman in her forties or fifties in good health. The chain joins TRBV3-1 (or the pseudogene TRBV3-2) to TRBJ2-3; D is perhaps TRBD2 (6 bases). CDR3 DNA: TGTGCCAGCAGCCCGGCTTCGGGACTCCGGTATTTT. Its translation: CASSPASGLRYF.